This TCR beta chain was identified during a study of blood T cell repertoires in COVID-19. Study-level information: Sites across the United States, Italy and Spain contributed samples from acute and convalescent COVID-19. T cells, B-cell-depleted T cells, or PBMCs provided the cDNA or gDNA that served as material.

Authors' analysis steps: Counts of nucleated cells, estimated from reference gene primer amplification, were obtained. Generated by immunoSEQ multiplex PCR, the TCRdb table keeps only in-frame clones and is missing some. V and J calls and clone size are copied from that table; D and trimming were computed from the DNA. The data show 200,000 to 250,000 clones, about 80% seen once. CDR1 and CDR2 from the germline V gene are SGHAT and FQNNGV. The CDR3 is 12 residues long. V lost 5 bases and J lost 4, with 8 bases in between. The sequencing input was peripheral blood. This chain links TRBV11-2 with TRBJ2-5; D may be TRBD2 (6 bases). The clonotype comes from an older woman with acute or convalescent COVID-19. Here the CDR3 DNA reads TGTGCCAGCAGCCGGGGGAGAGAGACCCAGTACTTC. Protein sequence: CASSRGRETQYF.